These 4 T cell receptor beta chains were sequenced from one sample in a study of vaccination effects on CD4 cells after COVID-19 (dated by TCRdb to between 2021 and 2023). Receptor amplification or capture employed the immunoSEQ multiplex PCR assay. TCRdb retrieved this table from immuneACCESS and kept in-frame rearrangements only. Not all clones are present; in checked studies, unresolved V genes account for under half, and no reason is known for the remainder. The sample data list tens of thousands of clones, and less than 85% of these were observed just once. In total, the top ten clones hold roughly 3.6% of the sample. For these receptors, no antigen is known. After around 10 days of culture, CD4+ T cells were isolated with the EasySep CD4+ T cell isolation kit. Convalescent patients had PCR-confirmed SARS-CoV-2 infection between March and December 2020, before Alpha, Beta and Delta variants emerged in the United States. Participants received two doses of either the BNT162b2 or the mRNA-1273 mRNA SARS-CoV-2 vaccine.

The sample consisted of CD4+ T cells from PBMCs cultured without peptide, taken after COVID-19 vaccination. All receptors come from a human donor who had a prior SARS-CoV-2 infection.

This clone was seen a few times. This chain joins TRBV27 and TRBJ2-7; perhaps TRBD2 as D (6 bases). The germline V and J ends were trimmed by 3 bases and 5 bases, with 14 bases remaining between them. Germline CDR1 and CDR2: MNHEY and SMNVEV (reference sequence). This CDR3 comprises 14 residues. The CDR3 DNA is TGTGCCAGCAGTTTTGGGGGGACTTTTCACGAGCAGTACTTC. Residues: CASSFGGTFHEQYF.

The chain recombines TRBV5-1 with TRBJ1-2; 8 bases fit TRBD1. Trimming took 0 bases from V and 7 from J; bases not matched to a gene: 11. Germline V lookup: CDR1 SGHRS, CDR2 YFSETQ. This CDR3 region has 16 residues. CDR3 loop: CASSLDPGTGGFGYTF. CDR3 nucleotide sequence: TGCGCCAGCAGCTTGGATCCCGGCACAGGGGGGTTTGGCTACACCTTC.

The J gene is TRBJ2-7, the V gene TRBV6-6; 7 bases align to TRBD1. The germline V gene encodes CDR1 MNHNY and CDR2 SVGAGI (reference sequence). The CDR3 contains 13 residues. The junction had 4 bases not matched to a gene; V was cut back by 5 bases and J by 3 bases. The CDR3 here is CASSRTGYYEQYF. As DNA, the CDR3 is TGTGCCAGCAGTCGGACAGGTTACTACGAGCAGTACTTC.

The rearrangement joins TRBV6-2 or TRBV6-3 to TRBJ1-1; D unresolved. The V and J ends lost 1 base and 6 bases respectively, with 9 bases between them. The CDR3 spans 13 residues. The V gene's germline CDR1 is MNHEY and CDR2 SVGEGT. This chain's CDR3 is CASSYWEFAEAFF. The CDR3 DNA reads as TGTGCCAGCAGTTACTGGGAATTCGCTGAAGCTTTCTTT.